Presented here are 15 T cell receptor beta chains from one specimen sequenced in a study of cytomegalovirus exposure and HLA in healthy donors. Vbeta (60) and Jbeta (13) primers were used in the PCR. Libraries were prepared by immunoSEQ multiplex PCR; TCRdb keeps only in-frame clonotypes and omits some of them. The sample includes approximately 190,000 clones, around 85% of them seen just once. Sequences were obtained from PBMCs. These receptors originate from a man aged 40-49 years in good health and CMV-seropositive.

V is TRBV18 and J is TRBJ2-7; D unclear. V was pared by 2 bases and J by 0 bases, with 5 bases between. Germline-derived CDR1 and CDR2 are KGHSH and LQKENI. This CDR3 contains 13 residues. CDR3 nucleotides: TGTGCCAGCTCACCAGACACCTCCTACGAGCAGTACTTC. The encoded protein is CASSPDTSYEQYF.

This rearrangement joins TRBV7-2 to TRBJ2-7; weak D call: TRBD1 (6 bases). V was trimmed by 2 bases and J by 7 bases, leaving 9 bases between them. This CDR3 spans 12 amino acids. Germline CDR1 SGHTA, CDR2 FQGNSA. The CDR3 protein is CASSLQGWEQYF. As DNA, the CDR3 is TGTGCCAGCAGCTTACAGGGGTGGGAGCAGTACTTC.

Of note for this clone: The same CDR3 can be traced to other DNA sequences in this sample. The chain couples TRBV7-2 to TRBJ1-2, with D possibly being TRBD1 (6 bases). The CDR3 loop spans 13 amino acids. Germline lookup yields CDR1 SGHTA and CDR2 FQGNSA. The V gene lost 1 base and the J gene lost 5 bases, with 8 bases spanning the gap. CDR3 DNA: TGTGCCAGCAGCTTAGTAGGACAGTATGGCTACACCTTC. Translation: CASSLVGQYGYTF.

V and J are TRBV4-1 and TRBJ1-2; D possibly corresponds to TRBD1 (5 bases). V was shortened by 1 base and J by 4 bases, with 10 bases between the two germline ends. Germline CDR1 reads MGHRA; CDR2 reads YSYEKL. This CDR3 comprises 14 residues. The CDR3 protein is CASSQGDSIYGYTF. The CDR3 coding sequence is TGCGCCAGCAGCCAAGGAGACAGCATCTATGGCTACACCTTC.

The chain combines TRBV6-1 with TRBJ2-1; 10 bases are a match to TRBD1. Unmatched junction bases numbered 1, after V lost 6 bases and J lost 2 bases. The germline CDR1 and CDR2 sequences are MNHNS and SASEGT. The CDR3 has 14 amino acids. CDR3 sequence (DNA): TGTGCCAGCAGGGGACAGGGGACCTACAATGAGCAGTTCTTC. This sequence encodes CASRGQGTYNEQFF.

Concerning this clone itself: The sample holds other DNA sequences that translate to the same CDR3. This chain links TRBV7-9 with TRBJ1-1; D gene ambiguous. The germline CDR1 and CDR2 sequences are SEHNR and FQNEAQ (reference sequence). The CDR3 runs 12 residues. V was cut by 1 base and J by 5 bases, with 5 bases left in between. CDR3 sequence: CASSLVRTEAFF. The DNA for the CDR3 is TGTGCCAGCAGCTTAGTGAGAACTGAAGCTTTCTTT. Drawing the rest from reference TRBV7-9 and TRBJ1-1, the complete variable domain is DTGVSQNPRHKITKRGQNVTFRCDPISEHNRLYWYRQTLGQGPEFLTYFQNEAQLEKSRLLSDRFSAERPKGSFSTLEIQRTEQGDSAMYLCASSLVRTEAFFGQGTRLTVV.

The V gene is TRBV5-1, the J gene TRBJ1-5; D unresolved. Germline-derived CDR1 and CDR2 are SGHRS and YFSETQ. The V and J ends lost 3 bases and 0 bases respectively, with 10 bases between them. CDR3 length equals 15 residues. The CDR3: CASSSDGNSNQPQHF. CDR3 bases: TGCGCCAGCAGCTCGGACGGGAATAGCAATCAGCCCCAGCATTTT.

The V gene is TRBV7-8, the J gene TRBJ2-7; 7 nucleotides line up with TRBD2. Germline-derived CDR1 and CDR2 are SGHVS and FQNEAQ. Germline trimming cut 0 bases from V and 2 bases from J; bases unmatched to any gene: 7. The CDR3 length is 16 residues. The CDR3 loop is CASSLAWEGNPYEQYF. The DNA for the CDR3 is TGTGCCAGCAGCTTAGCGTGGGAGGGGAATCCCTACGAGCAGTACTTC.

This rearrangement joins TRBV5-6 to TRBJ2-1, with D maybe TRBD2 (5 bases). This CDR3 is built from 12 residues. Per the germline V gene, CDR1 is SGHDT and CDR2 is YYEEEE. Trimming left V 4 bases short and J 8 bases short, with 10 bases between. In DNA, the CDR3 is TGTGCCAGCAGCCCGGGAAGGCATGAGCAGTTCTTC. This sequence encodes CASSPGRHEQFF.

This clone came up once. The chain recombines TRBV13 with TRBJ2-4, with 8 bases lining up with TRBD1. The CDR3 has 17 residues. V trimming: 1 base; J trimming: 2 bases; junction bases outside the gene matches: 7. Germline CDR1 reads PRHDT; CDR2 reads FYEKMQ (reference sequence). CDR3 nucleotides: TGTGCCAGCAGCTTAGTGGGGCAGGGGGCCTCCAAAAACATTCAGTACTTC. Encoded protein: CASSLVGQGASKNIQYF.

Of note for this clone: An end of the junction does not agree with germline; a read error may underlie this. The chain uses TRBV7-9 and TRBJ1-1, with D perhaps TRBD1 (5 bases). CDR3 length: 16 amino acids. Germline assignment: CDR1 SEHNR and CDR2 FQNEAQ (reference sequence). CDR3 bases: TGTTCCAGCAGCCTAGCGGGGCAGCTGATGAACACTGAAGCTTTCTTT. It is translated as CSSSLAGQLMNTEAFF.

This sequence joins TRBV28 and TRBJ2-7; 12 bases line up with TRBD2. The CDR3 has 18 amino acids. J lost 2 bases, V lost 2 bases, and 10 bases had no gene match. Germline V gene sequence: CDR1 MDHEN, CDR2 SYDVKM. The CDR3 sequence: CASSLASLAGGSPYEQYF. The DNA for the CDR3 is TGTGCCAGCAGTTTAGCTTCGCTAGCGGGGGGGAGCCCCTACGAGCAGTACTTC.

The chain combines TRBV5-6 with TRBJ2-2, with TRBD2 identical over 7 bases. This CDR3 spans 15 amino acids. Germline V lookup: CDR1 SGHDT, CDR2 YYEEEE. V was pared by 0 bases and J by 6 bases, with 5 bases of the junction left unmatched. The DNA of the CDR3 is TGTGCCAGCAGCTTGGGTACACGGGAGGCCGGGGAGCTGTTTTTT. It translates to CASSLGTREAGELFF.

V gene TRBV7-2 combines with J gene TRBJ1-5; TRBD1 aligns across 7 bases. The germline V gene has CDR1 SGHTA and CDR2 FQGNSA. V lost 9 bases and J lost 0; bases outside the gene matches: 5. The CDR3 consists of 14 residues. The CDR3 bases are TGTGCCAGTCGGGGGACAGTTAGCAATCAGCCCCAGCATTTT. Translating it yields CASRGTVSNQPQHF.

This chain connects TRBV7-8 to TRBJ1-1; tentative D call: TRBD1 (6 bases). The germline CDR1 and CDR2 sequences are SGHVS and FQNEAQ. With 1 base removed from V and 11 bases from J, the gap between germline ends came to 17 bases. The CDR3 covers 14 residues. DNA of the CDR3: TGTGCCAGCAGCTTAGAGCGGACAGTATTGTATGCTTTCTTT. It codes for CASSLERTVLYAFF.